This T cell receptor (beta chain) came from a study of OX40 agonist ivuxolimab in advanced cancers. Study-wide context: Ivuxolimab, which is an agonistic anti-OX40 (CD134) antibody, was administered to the patients. Eligibility rules accepted prior anti-PD-1, anti-PD-L1 or anti-CTLA-4 therapy, and roughly 42% had some. Study-wide results and limits: Low clonal expansion, among the lowest seen, marked partial responders at 0.1-3.0 mg/kg.

CDR1 KGHSH and CDR2 LQKENI come from the germline V gene. Between the trimmed V and J ends, which lost 1 base and 2 bases, there was a span of 12 bases. The length of the CDR3 is 17 residues. About this clone itself: Its antigen is currently unknown.

Repertoires were generated with immunoSEQ multiplex PCR, while TCRdb's copy carries only in-frame clones and drops some. The sample carries around 70,000 clones, approximately 80% recorded once. The sequences come from CD4+ or CD8+ T cells sorted from blood, collected in a trial of the OX40 agonist ivuxolimab. The TCR sequence derives from an adult with an advanced solid tumor such as melanoma, head and neck, liver or kidney cancer. V usage is TRBV18 and J usage is TRBJ2-6, with D possibly called TRBD1 or TRBD2 (6 bases each). The chain's CDR3 is CASSPLGGSPGANVLTF. DNA of the CDR3: TGTGCCAGCTCACCACTAGGGGGGAGCCCTGGGGCCAACGTCCTGACTTTC.